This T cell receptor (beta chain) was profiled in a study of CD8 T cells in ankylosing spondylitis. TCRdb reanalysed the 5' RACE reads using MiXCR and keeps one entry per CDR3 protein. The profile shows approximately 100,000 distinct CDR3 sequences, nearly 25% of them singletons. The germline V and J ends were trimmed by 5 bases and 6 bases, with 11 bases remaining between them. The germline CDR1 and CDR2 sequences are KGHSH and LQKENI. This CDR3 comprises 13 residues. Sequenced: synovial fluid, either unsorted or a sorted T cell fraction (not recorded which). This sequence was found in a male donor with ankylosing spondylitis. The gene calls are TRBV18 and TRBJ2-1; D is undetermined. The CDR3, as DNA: TGTGCCAGCTCAGAAAATCCTGGCAATGAGCAGTTCTTC. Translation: CASSENPGNEQFF.